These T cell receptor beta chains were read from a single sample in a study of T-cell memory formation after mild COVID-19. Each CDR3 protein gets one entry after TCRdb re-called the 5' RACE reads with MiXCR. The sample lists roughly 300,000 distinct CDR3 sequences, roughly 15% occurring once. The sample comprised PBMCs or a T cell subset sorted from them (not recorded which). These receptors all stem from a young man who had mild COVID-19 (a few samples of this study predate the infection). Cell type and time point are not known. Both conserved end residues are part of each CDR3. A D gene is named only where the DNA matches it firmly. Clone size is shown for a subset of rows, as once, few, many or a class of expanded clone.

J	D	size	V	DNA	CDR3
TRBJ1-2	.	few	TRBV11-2	TGTGCCAGCAGCTCAGCGACGGGCTATGGCTACACCTTC	CASSSATGYGYTF
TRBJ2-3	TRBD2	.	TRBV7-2	TGTGCCAGCAGCCCCTGGCGGGGGGGCGCAGATACGCAGTATTTT	CASSPWRGGADTQYF
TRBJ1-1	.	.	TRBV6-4	TGTGCCAGCAGTTCGGGCTACGTCACTTTCTTT	CASSSGYVTFF
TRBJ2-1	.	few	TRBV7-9	TGTGCCAGCAGCCAAAGGTGGGAGCAGCAGTTCTTC	CASSQRWEQQFF
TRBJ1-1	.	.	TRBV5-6	TGTGCCAGCAGCGCAGGGAGCACTGAAGCTTTCTTT	CASSAGSTEAFF
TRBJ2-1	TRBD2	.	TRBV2	TGTGCCAGATCTAGCGGGGGCCGCTCCTACAATGAGCAGTTCTTC	CARSSGGRSYNEQFF
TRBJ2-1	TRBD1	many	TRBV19	TGTGCCACTCGGACAGGGTATATTGGTGAGCAGTTCTTC	CATRTGYIGEQFF
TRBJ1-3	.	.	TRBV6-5	TGTGCCAGCAGTTACGGACGGATCAACTCTGGAAACACCATATATTTT	CASSYGRINSGNTIYF
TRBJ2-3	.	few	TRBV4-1	TGCGCCAGCAGCCAAGGATGGGACGGCTTCACAGATACGCAGTATTTT	CASSQGWDGFTDTQYF
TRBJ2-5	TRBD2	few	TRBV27	TGTGCCAGCAGCTTAGTGCAGCGGGGGGGGCGCGCAGAGACCCAGTACTTC	CASSLVQRGGRAETQYF
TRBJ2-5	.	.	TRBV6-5	TGTGCCAGCAGTTATACGTCAGGGAGCCAAGAGACCCAGTACTTC	CASSYTSGSQETQYF
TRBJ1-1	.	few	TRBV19	TGTGCCAGTAGTATAGTTATTCGGGTAGACATGAACACTGAAGCTTTCTTT	CASSIVIRVDMNTEAFF
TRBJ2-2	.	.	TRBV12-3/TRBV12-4	TGTGCCAGCAGCCACGGGTGGGGGGAGCTGTTTTTT	CASSHGWGELFF
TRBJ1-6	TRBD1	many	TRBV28	TGTGCCAGCAGGCTACTCTACAGGGGGCTTGGTTCACCCCTCCACTTT	CASRLLYRGLGSPLHF
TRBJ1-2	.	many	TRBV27	TGTGCCAGCGGGACTTACGGGATTCCTTATGGCTACACCTTC	CASGTYGIPYGYTF
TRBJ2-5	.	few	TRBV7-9	TGTGCCAGCAGCTTAGGATTGTCTCGAGAGACCCAGTACTTC	CASSLGLSRETQYF
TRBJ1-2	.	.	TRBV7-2	TGTGCCAGCAGCCATAGGGGCGGGGAAGGTTATGGCTACACCTTC	CASSHRGGEGYGYTF
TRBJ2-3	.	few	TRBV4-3	TGCGCCAGCAGCCAAGGGACGGGGGCAGATACGCAGTATTTT	CASSQGTGADTQYF
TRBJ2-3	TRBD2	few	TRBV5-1	TGCGCCAGCAGCTACCCTAGCGGTGCAGATACGCAGTATTTT	CASSYPSGADTQYF
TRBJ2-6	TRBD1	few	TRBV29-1	TGCAGCGTTGAGGACAGGGAGTCTGGTCCAGGGGCCAACGTCCTGACTTTC	CSVEDRESGPGANVLTF
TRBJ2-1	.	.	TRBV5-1	TGCGCCAGCAGCCACCCTGGGCCGAATGAGCAGTTCTTC	CASSHPGPNEQFF
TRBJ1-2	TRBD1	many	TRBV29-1	TGCAGCTCCTTCGGGACAGGGGACGGCTACACCTTC	CSSFGTGDGYTF
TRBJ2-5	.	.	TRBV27	TGTGCCAGCAGTTCAAGGGGCGGTTTGGCGACCCAGTACTTC	CASSSRGGLATQYF
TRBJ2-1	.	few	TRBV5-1	TGCGCCAGCAGCTTGACACAGGGTGACTACAATGAGCAGTTCTTC	CASSLTQGDYNEQFF
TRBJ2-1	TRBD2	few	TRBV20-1	TGCAGTGCTAGCGGGGGGGCCCTGAATGAGCAGTTCTTC	CSASGGALNEQFF
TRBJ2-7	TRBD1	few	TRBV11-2	TGTGCCAGCAGCTCAAGGGGACAGGGATCCTACGAGCAGTACTTC	CASSSRGQGSYEQYF
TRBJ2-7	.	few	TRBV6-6	TGTGCCAGCACCGATTCCGACAGAGCCTACGAGCAGTACTTC	CASTDSDRAYEQYF
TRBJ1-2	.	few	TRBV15	TGTGCCACCAGCAGAGCAACCTTCCCCTATGGCTACACCTTC	CATSRATFPYGYTF
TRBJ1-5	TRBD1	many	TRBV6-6	TGTGCCAGCAGTTCGGGACAGTACAATCAGCCCCAGCATTTT	CASSSGQYNQPQHF
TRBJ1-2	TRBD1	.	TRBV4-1	TGCGCCAGCAGCCGGGTTCCCGGGACAGGAGATGGCTACACCTTC	CASSRVPGTGDGYTF
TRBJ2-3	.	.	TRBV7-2	TGTGCCAGCAGCTTCGGGGGCCCATTCACAGATACGCAGTATTTT	CASSFGGPFTDTQYF
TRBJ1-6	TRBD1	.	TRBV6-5	TGTGCCAGCAGCCGGGACAGGGATTCACCCCTCCACTTT	CASSRDRDSPLHF
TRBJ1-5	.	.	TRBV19	TGTGCCAGTACCCCCCGGGGGTTCCATAGCAATCAGCCCCAGCATTTT	CASTPRGFHSNQPQHF
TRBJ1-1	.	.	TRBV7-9	TGTGCCAGCAGCTTAAATGGTTTCACTGAAGCTTTCTTT	CASSLNGFTEAFF
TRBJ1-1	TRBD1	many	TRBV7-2	TGTGCCAGCAGCTCGCAGGGGGGCGCGGACACTGAAGCTTTCTTT	CASSSQGGADTEAFF
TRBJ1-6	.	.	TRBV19	TGTGCCAGTAGTCCTACAGGTCTTGGGTCACCCCTCCACTTT	CASSPTGLGSPLHF
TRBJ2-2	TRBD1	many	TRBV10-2	TGCGCCAGCACTCGAGCAGGGGGCTGGGTCGGGGAGCTGTTTTTT	CASTRAGGWVGELFF
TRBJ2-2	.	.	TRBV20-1	TGCAGTGCTAGCCTGACCGAGCGTTCCGGGGAGCTGTTTTTT	CSASLTERSGELFF
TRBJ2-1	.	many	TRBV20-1	TGCAGTGCTAGAGTCTCCCCCCCTAACGGGCAGTTCTTC	CSARVSPPNGQFF
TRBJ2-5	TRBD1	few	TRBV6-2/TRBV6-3	TGTGCCAGCAGTTACACACACAGGGGAGAAGAGACCCAGTACTTC	CASSYTHRGEETQYF
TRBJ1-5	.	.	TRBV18	TGTGCCAGCTCGCCTGACGGGATACTCCAACCCCAGCATTTT	CASSPDGILQPQHF
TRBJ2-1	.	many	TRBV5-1	TGCGCCAGCAGCTTGGGATTCACTGAGCAGTTCTTC	CASSLGFTEQFF
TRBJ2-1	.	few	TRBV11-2	TGTGCCAGCAGCTATCCACTAGTCTCCCATGAGCAGTTCTTC	CASSYPLVSHEQFF